These 3 T cell receptor beta chains were sequenced from one sample in a study of T cell repertoires in Merkel cell carcinoma. Generated by immunoSEQ multiplex PCR, the TCRdb table keeps only in-frame clones and is missing some. The sample has approximately 14,000 clones, under 85% seen once. Source material: tumor tissue. The receptors stem from an adult with Merkel cell carcinoma.

The V and J genes are TRBV9 and TRBJ1-5; 7 nucleotides agree with TRBD1. The CDR3 covers 15 residues. The V gene's germline CDR1 is SGDLS and CDR2 YYNGEE. V lost 3 bases to trimming and J lost 3 bases; unmatched junction nucleotides: 6. DNA for the CDR3: TGTGCCAGCAGCGCGACGGACAGGCTCAATCAGCCCCAGCATTTT. Protein sequence: CASSATDRLNQPQHF.

This chain uses TRBV27 with TRBJ2-7; TRBD1 agrees at 7 bases. Germline-derived CDR1 and CDR2 are MNHEY and SMNVEV (reference sequence). After removal of 4 bases from V and 6 bases from J, the junction contained 12 bases not matched to a gene. This CDR3 region has 15 residues. The CDR3 nucleotides are TGTGCCAGCAGTTCTCGGACAGGTTTGGGGGTCGAGCAGTACTTC. Translating it yields CASSSRTGLGVEQYF.

Written as DNA, the CDR3 is TGTGCCAGCAGCCAAGTTGCCGGGGAGAAATTTTCTGGAAACACCATATATTTT. It yields the protein CASSQVAGEKFSGNTIYF. The chain recombines TRBV4-2 with TRBJ1-3; D is unclear. Germline V gene lookup returns CDR1 LGHNA and CDR2 YNFKEQ. The CDR3 totals 18 residues. V lost 1 base and J lost 1, with 17 bases in between.